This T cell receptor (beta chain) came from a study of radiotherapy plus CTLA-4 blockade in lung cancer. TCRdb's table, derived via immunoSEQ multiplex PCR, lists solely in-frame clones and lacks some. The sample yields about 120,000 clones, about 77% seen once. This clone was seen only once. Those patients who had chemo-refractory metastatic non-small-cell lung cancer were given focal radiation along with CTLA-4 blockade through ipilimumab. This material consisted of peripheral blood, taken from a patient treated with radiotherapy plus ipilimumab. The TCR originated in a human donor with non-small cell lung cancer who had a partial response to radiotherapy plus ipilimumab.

The CDR3 loop reads CASSIRTGNTGELFF. CDR3 sequence (DNA): TGTGCCAGCAGTATACGGACAGGCAACACCGGGGAGCTGTTTTTT. The chain joins TRBV28 to TRBJ2-2; TRBD1 matches at 7 bases. V lost 5 bases and J lost 2; bases outside the gene matches: 5. The CDR3 contains 15 residues. Germline V gives CDR1 MDHEN, CDR2 SYDVKM. The full variable domain, rest sourced from reference TRBV28 and TRBJ2-2, is DVKVTQSSRYLVKRTGEKVFLECVQDMDHENMFWYRQDPGLGLRLIYFSYDVKMKEKGDIPEGYSVSREKKERFSLILESASTNQTSMYLCASSIRTGNTGELFFGEGSRLTVL.